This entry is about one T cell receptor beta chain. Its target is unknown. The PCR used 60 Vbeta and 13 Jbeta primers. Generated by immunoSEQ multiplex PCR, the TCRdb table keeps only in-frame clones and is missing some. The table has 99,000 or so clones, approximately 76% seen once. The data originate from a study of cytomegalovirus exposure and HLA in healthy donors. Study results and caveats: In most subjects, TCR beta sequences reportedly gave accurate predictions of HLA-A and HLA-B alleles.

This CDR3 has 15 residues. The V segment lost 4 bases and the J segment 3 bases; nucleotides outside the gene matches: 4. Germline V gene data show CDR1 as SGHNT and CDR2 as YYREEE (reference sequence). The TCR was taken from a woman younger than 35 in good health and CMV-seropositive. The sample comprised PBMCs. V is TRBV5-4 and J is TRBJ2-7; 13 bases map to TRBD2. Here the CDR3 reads CASSGTSGTLYEQYF. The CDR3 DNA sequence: TGTGCCAGCAGCGGGACTAGCGGGACACTCTACGAGCAGTACTTC.